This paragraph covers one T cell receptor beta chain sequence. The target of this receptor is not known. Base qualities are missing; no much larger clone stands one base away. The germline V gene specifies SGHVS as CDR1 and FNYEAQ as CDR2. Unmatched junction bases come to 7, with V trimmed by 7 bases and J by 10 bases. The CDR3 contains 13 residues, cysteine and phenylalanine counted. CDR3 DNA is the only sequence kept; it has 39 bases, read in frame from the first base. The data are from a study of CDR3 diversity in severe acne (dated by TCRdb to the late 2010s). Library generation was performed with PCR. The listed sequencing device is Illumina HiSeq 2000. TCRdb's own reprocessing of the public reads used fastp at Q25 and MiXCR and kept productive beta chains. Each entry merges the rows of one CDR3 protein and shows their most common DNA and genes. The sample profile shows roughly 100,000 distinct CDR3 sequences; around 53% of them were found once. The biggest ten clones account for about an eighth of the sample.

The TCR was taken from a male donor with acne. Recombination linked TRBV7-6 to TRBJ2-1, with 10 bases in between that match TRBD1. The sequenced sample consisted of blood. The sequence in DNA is TGTGCCAGCAACTCGACAGGGGGCGTGGAGCAGTTCTTC. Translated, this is CASNSTGGVEQFF. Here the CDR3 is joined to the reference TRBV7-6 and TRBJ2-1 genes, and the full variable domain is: GAGVSQSPRYKVTKRGQDVALRCDPISGHVSLYWYRQALGQGPEFLTYFNYEAQQDKSGLPNDRFSAERPEGSISTLTIQRTEQRDSAMYRCASNSTGGVEQFFGPGTRLTVL.